What follows are 17 T cell receptor beta chains derived from one specimen sequenced in a study of T cell changes during pregnancy in multiple sclerosis. Some clones are missing from TCRdb's copy, which holds only in-frame ones; the method was immunoSEQ multiplex PCR. The sample holds nearly 20,000 clones; 75% to 90% are singletons and the top ten take roughly 6%. Sequenced here: CD8+ T cells from peripheral blood mononuclear cells, sampled in the third trimester of pregnancy. The source of these receptors is a female donor in good health, enrolled as a control in a pregnancy study.

The chain joins TRBV7-2 to TRBJ2-1; TRBD1 might be the D (6 bases). The CDR3 totals 18 residues. V was cut by 7 bases and J by 4 bases, with 26 bases left in between. Looked up from germline, CDR1 is SGHTA and CDR2 is FQGNSA. In nucleotides, the CDR3 is TGTGCCAGCACCACTGCTTACCCCCCGAGCAGGGGATACAATGAGCAGTTCTTC. Its translation is CASTTAYPPSRGYNEQFF.

In this sample, this clone turned up a few times. This chain connects TRBV11-2 to TRBJ1-1, with D possibly TRBD1 on 5 matching bases. Trimming took off 5 bases at V and 4 bases at J, with 20 bases between the two ends. In germline, CDR1 is SGHAT, CDR2 FQNNGV. This CDR3 is built from 16 residues. CDR3 DNA sequence: TGTGCCAGCAGCCCCAGACGGCAGGTCGGGGGCACTGAAGCTTTCTTT. This encodes CASSPRRQVGGTEAFF.

This clone was observed once. This chain links TRBV19 with TRBJ2-1, with no clear D. CDR3 length: 13 amino acids. The V gene lost 1 base and the J gene lost 5 bases, with 6 bases spanning the gap. Germline V lookup: CDR1 LNHDA, CDR2 SQIVND (reference sequence). This CDR3 is CASSIGADNEQFF. The CDR3 nucleotides are TGTGCCAGTAGTATAGGGGCAGACAATGAGCAGTTCTTC.

This chain uses TRBV2 with TRBJ2-3, with D unresolved. CDR1 and CDR2 (germline): SNHLY, FYNNEI. This CDR3 region has 18 residues. Between the trimmed V and J ends, which lost 10 bases and 4 bases, there was a span of 30 bases. For the CDR3, the DNA is TGTGCCACCCAGCAAGGTCCTTATAGCCCTAGTCCCGCAGATACGCAGTATTTT. The encoded protein is CATQQGPYSPSPADTQYF.

This sequence joins TRBV30 and TRBJ2-4; 8 bases match TRBD1. V shed 5 bases and J 8 bases; nucleotides not matched to a gene: 8. Per the germline V gene, CDR1 is GTSNPN and CDR2 is SVGIG (reference sequence). The CDR3 is made up of 13 amino acids. Here the CDR3 DNA reads TGTGCCTGGGCGGACAGGGTCGGGGACATTCAGTACTTC. It specifies CAWADRVGDIQYF.

The rearrangement links TRBV14 to TRBJ2-7, with unresolved D. Germline V gene data show CDR1 as SGHDN and CDR2 as FVKESK. Trimming pared 0 bases from V and 5 bases from J, leaving 8 bases between. This CDR3 contains 13 residues. The DNA for the CDR3 is TGTGCCAGCAGCCAAGAGAGGCACAACGAGCAGTACTTC. As protein: CASSQERHNEQYF.

The chain employs TRBV25-1 and TRBJ1-2, with 7 bases matching TRBD1. The J segment lost 8 bases and the V segment lost 8 bases, leaving 11 bases of the junction unmatched. This CDR3 region has 13 residues. Germline CDR1 MGHDK, CDR2 SYGVNS. CDR3 in DNA: TGTGCCAGCGGGGCGGCGAGGGGGCAAGGCTACACCTTC. It yields the protein CASGAARGQGYTF.

CDR3: CASSQDRGGNEAFF. In nucleotides, the CDR3 is TGCGCCAGCAGCCAAGATAGGGGGGGGAATGAAGCTTTCTTT. This chain connects TRBV4-1 to TRBJ1-1; perhaps TRBD1 as D (6 bases). The germline CDR1 and CDR2 sequences are MGHRA and YSYEKL. The V and J ends lost 0 bases and 7 bases respectively, with 12 bases between them. The CDR3 is 14 residues long.

The genes are TRBV27 and TRBJ2-7, with D maybe TRBD1 (6 bases). Germline CDR1 and CDR2: MNHEY and SMNVEV (reference sequence). The CDR3 consists of 13 residues. V lost 2 bases and J lost 3, with 8 bases in between. In nucleotides, the CDR3 is TGTGCCAGCAGTTTAGGACAGAACTACGAGCAGTACTTC. Translating it yields CASSLGQNYEQYF.

CDR3 protein: CASSPGTYEQYF. The CDR3 nucleotides are TGTGCCAGCAGCCCCGGTACCTACGAGCAGTACTTC. The chain combines TRBV6-5 with TRBJ2-7; no reliable D call. The CDR3 totals 12 residues. Trimming took off 6 bases at V and 2 bases at J, with 8 bases between the two ends. The germline gives CDR1 MNHEY, CDR2 SVGAGI.

The chain uses TRBV15 and TRBJ2-1; 11 bases fit TRBD2. The length of the CDR3 is 16 residues. In germline, CDR1 is LNHNV, CDR2 YYDKDF (reference sequence). J was trimmed by 8 bases and V by 3 bases; bases with no gene match: 9. CDR3 sequence: CATSSPGLAVSHEQFF. CDR3 bases: TGTGCCACCAGCAGCCCGGGACTAGCGGTTTCCCATGAGCAGTTCTTC.

The chain has TRBV13 and TRBJ2-1; no firm D call. In germline, CDR1 is PRHDT, CDR2 FYEKMQ (reference sequence). The V gene lost 3 bases and the J gene lost 7 bases, with 7 bases spanning the gap. The CDR3 loop spans 12 amino acids. The CDR3: CASSFTLNEQFF. In DNA form, the CDR3 reads TGTGCCAGCAGCTTCACTCTTAATGAGCAGTTCTTC.

This chain links TRBV4-2 with TRBJ2-1; D is unclear. Trimming shortened V by 1 base and J by 10 bases, and 5 bases separated the two germline ends. The CDR3 sequence is 11 residues long. Germline V gene sequence: CDR1 LGHNA, CDR2 YNFKEQ. CDR3: CASSQGEEQFF. DNA of the CDR3: TGTGCCAGCAGCCAAGGAGAGGAGCAGTTCTTC.

The chain has TRBV5-1 and TRBJ2-4; D is perhaps TRBD2 (6 bases). Germline-derived CDR1 and CDR2 are SGHRS and YFSETQ. Trimming cost V 4 bases and J 8 bases, with 19 bases left between them. The CDR3 covers 15 residues. Here the CDR3 DNA reads TGCGCCAGCAGCGAGCTTGGGACTCCCGGGGACATTCAGTACTTC. Translation gives CASSELGTPGDIQYF.

V usage is TRBV4-3 and J usage is TRBJ2-1; no firm D call. Trimming left V 3 bases short and J 0 bases short, with 6 bases between. Germline V gene lookup returns CDR1 LGHNA and CDR2 YSLEER. This CDR3 spans 14 amino acids. CDR3 DNA sequence: TGCGCCAGCAGCCAGGGCAGCTCCTACAATGAGCAGTTCTTC. Translated: CASSQGSSYNEQFF.

This chain connects TRBV7-9 to TRBJ2-5; 12 positions match TRBD2. CDR1 and CDR2 (germline): SEHNR, FQNEAQ (reference sequence). The CDR3 runs 17 residues. The ends lost 4 bases at V and 2 bases at J; junction bases unmatched: 8. The CDR3 region is CASSSPRTSGEQETQYF. The CDR3 DNA sequence: TGTGCCAGCAGCTCGCCCCGGACTAGCGGGGAACAAGAGACCCAGTACTTC.

The chain couples TRBV6-1 to TRBJ1-4, with D hard to call. Germline V gene data show CDR1 as MNHNS and CDR2 as SASEGT. The CDR3 has 11 residues. The V gene lost 6 bases and the J gene lost 8 bases, with 7 bases spanning the gap. The chain's CDR3 is CASSRGEKLFF. CDR3 DNA sequence: TGTGCCAGCAGCCGAGGGGAAAAACTGTTTTTT.